The 32 T cell receptor beta chains given below trace back to one sample, sequenced in a study of breast tumors, draining lymph nodes, adjacent tissues. The lymph nodes were axillary draining lymph nodes from breast cancer patients. One entry per CDR3 protein results from TCRdb running MiXCR on the multiplex PCR reads. The sample lists approximately 170,000 distinct CDR3 sequences; 25% to 40% were seen once. The sequencing sample was made of axillary lymph node tissue. Every receptor here comes from a female donor with breast cancer. Some clones in this sample may be carry-over from other donors' samples.

Comments on this clonotype: The conserved final phenylalanine or tryptophan is absent from the CDR3, which likely points to a read error. It is unclear where the CDR3 begins or ends on the DNA, so no DNA is shown, and the CDR3 is as TCRdb lists it. The chain links TRBV3-1 to TRBJ1-2. The CDR3 spans 17 residues, counting both ends. Germline CDR1 reads LGHDT; CDR2 reads YNNKEL (reference sequence). The chain's CDR3 is CASSQGPGRRANYGHTL.

On this clonotype: Sequence at one end of the junction differs from germline and may be a read error. The chain has TRBV28 and TRBJ2-7; TRBD1 matches 7 bases. CDR1 MDHEN and CDR2 SYDVKM come from the germline V gene. The CDR3 loop spans 13 amino acids. CDR3 residues: CAGSISATGVQYF. The DNA for the CDR3 is TGTGCCGGCAGCATCTCCGCAACAGGGGTGCAGTACTTC.

J is TRBJ1-1 and V is TRBV14, with D perhaps TRBD1 (6 bases). Per germline, CDR1 SGHDN and CDR2 FVKESK. The CDR3 loop spans 15 amino acids. CDR3 region: CALAPYRVTGTEAFF. The DNA for the CDR3 is TGTGCACTGGCCCCTTACAGGGTCACGGGCACTGAAGCTTTCTTT.

Concerning this clonotype itself: A read error may explain this, as a much larger clone is one base away. Since the CDR3 does not end with the conserved phenylalanine or tryptophan, this likely comes from a read error. The chain has TRBV7-3 and TRBJ2-1; weak D call: TRBD2 (7 bases). V lost 3 bases and J 7 bases, leaving 16 bases between the germline ends. There are 15 residues in the CDR3. Germline CDR1 and CDR2: SGHTA and FQGTGA. CDR3 DNA sequence: TGTGCCAGCAGCTTGAATAGGGGGGGGGAGAATGAGCAGTTCCTC. The encoded protein is CASSLNRGGENEQFL.

The DNA for the CDR3 is TGTGCCAGTAGCTCGACGGTCTTCTGGAGCAATCAGCCCCAGCATTTT. Translating it yields CASSSTVFWSNQPQHF. V is TRBV19 and J is TRBJ1-5; no reliable D call. CDR3 size: 16 residues. V dropped 6 bases and J dropped 1 base, with 16 bases sitting between them. Germline CDR1 reads LNHDA; CDR2 reads SQIVND (reference sequence). Drawing the rest from reference TRBV19 and TRBJ1-5, the complete variable domain is DGGITQSPKYLFRKEGQNVTLSCEQNLNHDAMYWYRQDPGQGLRLIYYSQIVNDFQKGDIAEGYSVSREKKESFPLTVTSAQKNPTAFYLCASSSTVFWSNQPQHFGDGTRLSIL.

This clonotype occurred many times. This chain joins TRBV4-1 and TRBJ2-7; D is possibly TRBD1 (6 bases). V lost 2 bases, J lost 5 bases, and 10 bases lay in between. In germline, CDR1 is MGHRA, CDR2 YSYEKL. The CDR3 has 13 residues. Written as DNA, the CDR3 is TGCGCCAGCAGCCAACAAACAGGGAACGAGCAGTACTTC. Amino acids: CASSQQTGNEQYF.

This clonotype appeared many times. V is TRBV7-2 and J is TRBJ2-7, with D unresolved. Trimming took 5 bases from V and 0 from J, leaving 11 bases between them. This CDR3 contains 14 residues. Germline lookup yields CDR1 SGHTA and CDR2 FQGNSA. The CDR3 sequence is CASSPGRSSYEQYF. CDR3 DNA: TGTGCCAGCAGCCCCGGCCGGAGCTCCTACGAGCAGTACTTC.

This clonotype was seen many times. This rearrangement joins TRBV7-3 to TRBJ1-2; unclear D gene. Germline V lookup: CDR1 SGHTA, CDR2 FQGTGA. Between the trimmed V and J ends, which lost 4 bases and 14 bases, there was a span of 20 bases. The CDR3 is 13 residues long. In DNA form, the CDR3 reads TGTGCCAGCAGCTCCCCATTCGGGCAGAGAAAAACCTTC. The encoded protein is CASSSPFGQRKTF.

This clonotype was seen repeatedly, ten times or more. J is TRBJ1-3 and V is TRBV7-9; perhaps TRBD1 as D (6 bases). CDR1 SEHNR and CDR2 FQNEAQ come from the germline V gene (reference sequence). Deletions cut 6 bases from V and 2 bases from J, with 11 bases between. The CDR3 sequence is 14 residues long. The CDR3 is CASSRTGTGNTIYF. For the CDR3, the DNA is TGTGCCAGCAGTCGTACAGGGACTGGAAACACCATATATTTT.

This clonotype was seen just once. The chain uses TRBV19 and TRBJ1-4; no definite D call. Deletions cut 6 bases from V and 8 bases from J, with 10 bases between. This CDR3 is built from 12 residues. The germline CDR1 and CDR2 sequences are LNHDA and SQIVND (reference sequence). The CDR3 nucleotides read TGTGCCAGTAGAAACATCCGGGAAAAACTGTTTTTT. It translates to CASRNIREKLFF.

This clonotype was seen at least ten times. This chain connects TRBV5-1 to TRBJ2-1; D remains ambiguous. The length of the CDR3 is 14 residues. Between the trimmed V and J ends, which lost 0 bases and 6 bases, there was a span of 10 bases. The germline V gene encodes CDR1 SGHRS and CDR2 YFSETQ. The CDR3 nucleotides are TGCGCCAGCAGCTTGGTACGAGGTGGCAATGAGCAGTTCTTC. This codes for CASSLVRGGNEQFF.

With respect to this clonotype: Since the CDR3 does not end with the conserved phenylalanine or tryptophan, this likely comes from a read error. Because the CDR3's place on the DNA is in doubt, the DNA is left out and the CDR3 is given as listed by TCRdb. V is TRBV19 and J is TRBJ1-5; the tabulated D call, TRBD1, remains unverified against the DNA. The length of the CDR3 is 8 amino acids, counting both ends. Germline-derived CDR1 and CDR2 are LNHDA and SQIVND (reference sequence). This CDR3 is CASSPNGG.

This clonotype occurred a few times. A much larger clone is a single base away; this may be a read error. The chain joins TRBV7-9 to TRBJ2-3, with a weak D call TRBD2 (8 bases). The CDR3 consists of 20 residues. Germline V gene data show CDR1 as SEHNR and CDR2 as FQNEAQ (reference sequence). Trimming took 4 bases from V and 4 from J, leaving 30 bases between them. The CDR3 sequence is CASSSTLAVVFRGRPDTQYF. CDR3 in DNA: TGTGCCAGCAGCTCCACACTAGCGGTGGTTTTTAGGGGGCGACCAGATACGCAGTATTTT.

Concerning this clonotype: At one end the junction does not follow the germline gene, possibly because of a read error. The chain employs TRBV15 and TRBJ1-1; D is unresolved. CDR3 length: 11 amino acids. Germline V gene data show CDR1 as LNHNV and CDR2 as YYDKDF (reference sequence). CDR3 DNA sequence: TGTGCCACCAAGGATCGGGCTGAAGCTCTCTTT. This codes for CATKDRAEALF.

This clonotype was found many times. This chain links TRBV19 with TRBJ2-3; TRBD2 matches 9 bases. The CDR3 spans 15 residues. CDR1 and CDR2 from the germline V gene are LNHDA and SQIVND (reference sequence). V was clipped by 3 bases and J by 6 bases; unmatched bases: 7. The CDR3 nucleotides read TGTGCCAGTAGTATCTCGCGGGGGGGCCTTGATACGCAGTATTTT. It encodes CASSISRGGLDTQYF.

The V call is TRBV20-1, the J call TRBJ1-3; a possible D gene is TRBD1 (5 bases). Germline values: CDR1 DFQATT, CDR2 SNEGSKA (reference sequence). V gave up 0 bases and J gave up 8 bases, with 11 bases separating them. The CDR3 spans 13 residues. The CDR3 DNA is TGCAGTGCTAGAGATCGGTCGGGGGACACCATATATTTT. Translation gives CSARDRSGDTIYF.

This clonotype has more than one count but fewer than ten. This may stem from a read error, because a much larger clone lies one nucleotide away. The gene calls are TRBV9 and TRBJ2-5; 13 bases are a match to TRBD2. The CDR3 is made up of 15 amino acids. Germline-derived CDR1 and CDR2 are SGDLS and YYNGEE. For the CDR3, the DNA is TGTGCCAGCAGCTCACTAGCGGGAGGGCCAGAGACCCCGTACTTC. It encodes CASSSLAGGPETPYF.

This clonotype was seen many times. The chain recombines TRBV11-3 with TRBJ2-3, with 9 bases aligning to TRBD2. The CDR3 contains 16 residues. Germline V gene sequence: CDR1 SGHNT, CDR2 YENEEA. V was pared by 5 bases and J by 3 bases, with 9 bases of the junction left unmatched. DNA of the CDR3: TGTGCCAGCAGCCAAGGCCCAGCGGGGGGAACAGATACGCAGTATTTT. Amino acids: CASSQGPAGGTDTQYF. Full variable domain (remainder filled in from reference TRBV11-3 and TRBJ2-3): EAGVVQSPRYKIIEKKQPVAFWCNPISGHNTLYWYLQNLGQGPELLIRYENEEAVDDSQLPKDRFSAERLKGVDSTLKIQPAELGDSAVYLCASSQGPAGGTDTQYFGPGTRLTVL.

This clonotype has just one count. A much larger clone sits a single nucleotide away, making a read error possible. The V gene is TRBV11-3, the J gene TRBJ2-7; tentatively, D is TRBD2 (5 bases). Germline lookup yields CDR1 SGHNT and CDR2 YENEEA. CDR3 length: 15 amino acids. Here the CDR3 reads CASSFEAGLSYERYF. CDR3 DNA sequence: TGTGCCAGCAGCTTTGAGGCCGGACTCTCCTACGAGCGGTACTTC.

The table lists this clonotype with a count of one. The chain combines TRBV7-2 with TRBJ2-3; TRBD1 aligns across 11 bases. Trimming removed 7 bases from V and 11 bases from J; junction bases left unmatched: 23. In germline, CDR1 is SGHTA, CDR2 FQGNSA. The CDR3 has 18 amino acids. The CDR3 is CASTERPGQGVVGNEQYF. Written as DNA, the CDR3 is TGTGCCAGCACCGAGAGACCGGGACAGGGGGTGGTTGGCAATGAGCAGTATTTT.

The table lists this clonotype with a few counts. This may stem from a read error, because a much larger clone lies one nucleotide away. The CDR3 region has the DNA TGCAGTGCTAGAAAAGGAGACAGACGCGCTCAGCCCCAGCATTTT. Its translation is CSARKGDRRAQPQHF. This sequence joins TRBV20-1 and TRBJ1-5, with a weak D call TRBD1 (5 bases). Germline assignment: CDR1 DFQATT and CDR2 SNEGSKA (reference sequence). This CDR3 contains 15 residues. V lost 2 bases and J 6 bases, leaving 17 bases between the germline ends.

This clonotype was counted ten times or more. This sequence may be a read error, since a much larger clone differs from it by one base. The chain links TRBV20-1 to TRBJ1-5; maybe TRBD1 (5 bases). Germline CDR1 and CDR2: DFQATT and SNEGSKA (reference sequence). This CDR3 spans 15 amino acids. In DNA form, the CDR3 reads TGCAGTGCGCTCGCCCGGGACCTTAGCAATCCGCCCCAGCATTTT. This translates into CSALARDLSNPPQHF.

This clonotype was observed at least ten times. The DNA of the CDR3 is TGTGCCAGCAACCCTGGGACAGCTGTAAATCAGCCCCAGCATTTT. It is translated as CASNPGTAVNQPQHF. J is TRBJ1-5 and V is TRBV2, with 7 bases matching TRBD1. Losses at the gene ends were 7 bases for V and 4 bases for J; bases not matched to a gene: 10. Germline V lookup: CDR1 SNHLY, CDR2 FYNNEI. This CDR3 is 15 amino acids long.

This clonotype was recorded once. The chain recombines TRBV29-1 with TRBJ2-6; TRBD2 might be the D (5 bases). Trimming shortened V by 8 bases and J by 3 bases, and 11 bases separated the two germline ends. CDR3 length: 13 amino acids. Per the germline V gene, CDR1 is SQVTM and CDR2 is ANQGSEA. CDR3 in amino acids: CSSYGGGANVLTF. The CDR3 DNA sequence: TGCAGCAGTTACGGAGGTGGGGCCAACGTCCTGACTTTC.

This clonotype was counted between two and nine times. A read error may be the cause here, since a much bigger clone is one base away. This chain joins TRBV7-8 and TRBJ1-2, with D perhaps TRBD1 (6 bases). CDR1 and CDR2 from the germline V gene are SGHVS and FQNEAQ. The CDR3 is 15 residues long. The CDR3 sequence is CASSLARGLSYGYPF. CDR3 coding DNA: TGTGCCAGCAGCTTAGCGCGGGGGCTGAGCTATGGCTACCCCTTC.

This clonotype was seen repeatedly, ten times or more. The gene calls are TRBV5-1 and TRBJ1-2; 7 bases are shared with TRBD1. The CDR3 is 14 amino acids. The J segment lost 3 bases and the V segment lost 4 bases, leaving 6 bases of the junction unmatched. Germline V gives CDR1 SGHRS, CDR2 YFSETQ. The CDR3 sequence: CASSPRGFYYGYTF. CDR3 nucleotide sequence: TGCGCCAGCAGCCCCAGGGGGTTCTACTATGGCTACACCTTC.

This clonotype was seen ten or more times. The chain links TRBV20-1 to TRBJ2-5; D is possibly TRBD2 (6 bases). Per the germline V gene, CDR1 is DFQATT and CDR2 is SNEGSKA (reference sequence). V was trimmed by 0 bases and J by 5 bases, leaving 13 bases between them. The CDR3 is 14 amino acids. CDR3 loop: CSARDAGLRETQYF. Written as DNA, the CDR3 is TGCAGTGCTAGAGATGCGGGGCTCAGGGAGACCCAGTACTTC.

For this clonotype: One end of the junction varies from germline; a read error may be responsible. The chain carries TRBV20-1 and TRBJ1-5; D unresolved. The CDR3 totals 16 residues. In germline, CDR1 is DFQATT, CDR2 SNEGSKA (reference sequence). CDR3 protein: CSARDFGGRTHQPQHF. The CDR3, as DNA: TGCAGCGCTAGAGATTTTGGTGGCAGGACCCATCAGCCCCAGCATTTT.

Remarks on this clonotype: One end of the junction varies from germline; a read error may be responsible. The V and J genes are TRBV7-8 and TRBJ1-6; D remains unclear. The CDR3 runs to 14 residues. CDR1 and CDR2 from the germline V gene are SGHVS and FQNEAQ. The CDR3 region has the DNA TGTGCCAGCAGCTTAGTGGGGTTGACCTACGGGCAGTACTTT. Its protein product is CASSLVGLTYGQYF.

The V call is TRBV9, the J call TRBJ2-3; possibly TRBD1 or TRBD2 for D (5 bases each). V was trimmed by 0 bases and J by 3 bases, leaving 11 bases between them. Per germline, CDR1 SGDLS and CDR2 YYNGEE. The CDR3 is 15 residues long. The CDR3 region has the DNA TGTGCCAGCAGCGTAGGGTCGGGGCTTACAGATACGCAGTATTTT. This sequence encodes CASSVGSGLTDTQYF.

The table lists this clonotype with a count of one. The chain has TRBV12-3 or TRBV12-4 and TRBJ1-1, with D unresolved. The CDR3 contains 13 residues. The V and J ends lost 5 bases and 6 bases respectively, with 13 bases between them. CDR3 sequence reads: CASSPPLRPEAFF. CDR3 in DNA: TGTGCCAGCAGTCCCCCATTAAGGCCTGAAGCTTTCTTT.

This clonotype was counted at least ten times. V usage is TRBV12-3 or TRBV12-4 and J usage is TRBJ2-7, with D uncertain. The CDR3 is 13 amino acids. V was shortened by 5 bases and J by 3 bases, with 11 bases between the two germline ends. Written as DNA, the CDR3 is TGTGCCAGCAGTACCGTGGACGGCTACGAGCAGTACTTC. Translating it yields CASSTVDGYEQYF.